The 2 T cell receptor beta chains below come from one sample, sequenced in a study of blood T cell repertoires in COVID-19. Profiling relied on immunoSEQ multiplex PCR, and the TCRdb table lists in-frame clones only, not all of them. The data contain over 30,000 clones, around 84% of them singletons. The sequenced sample consisted of peripheral blood. All receptors derive from a man between 65 and 85 years old with acute or convalescent COVID-19.

This chain uses TRBV7-2 with TRBJ1-1; possibly TRBD1 for D (6 bases). Between the trimmed V and J ends, which lost 4 bases and 1 base, there was a span of 7 bases. The CDR3 consists of 13 residues. Per the germline V gene, CDR1 is SGHTA and CDR2 is FQGNSA. The CDR3 sequence: CASSSQGNTEAFF. The CDR3 bases are TGTGCCAGCAGCTCACAGGGGAACACTGAAGCTTTCTTT.

This chain links TRBV7-9 with TRBJ2-2; TRBD2 matches at 10 bases. The length of the CDR3 is 15 residues. The germline gives CDR1 SEHNR, CDR2 FQNEAQ (reference sequence). V gave up 2 bases and J gave up 5 bases; unmatched junction bases: 2. In DNA, the CDR3 is TGTGCCAGCAGCTTACTAGCGGGAGTTACCGGGGAGCTGTTTTTT. As protein: CASSLLAGVTGELFF. Based on the CDR3 plus reference TRBV7-9 and TRBJ2-2, the full variable domain is DTGVSQNPRHKITKRGQNVTFRCDPISEHNRLYWYRQTLGQGPEFLTYFQNEAQLEKSRLLSDRFSAERPKGSFSTLEIQRTEQGDSAMYLCASSLLAGVTGELFFGEGSRLTVL.